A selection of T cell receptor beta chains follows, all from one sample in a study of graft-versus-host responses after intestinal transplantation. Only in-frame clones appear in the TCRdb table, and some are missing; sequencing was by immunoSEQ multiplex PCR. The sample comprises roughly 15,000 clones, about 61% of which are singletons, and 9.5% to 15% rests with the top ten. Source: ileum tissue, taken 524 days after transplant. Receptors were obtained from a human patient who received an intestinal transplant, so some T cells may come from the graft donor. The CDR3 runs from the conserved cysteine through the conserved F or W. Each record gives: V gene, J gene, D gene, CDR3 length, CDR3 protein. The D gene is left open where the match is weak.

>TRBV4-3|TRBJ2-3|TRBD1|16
CASSQVAQGDTDTQYF
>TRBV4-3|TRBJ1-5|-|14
CASSQDLSDQPQHF
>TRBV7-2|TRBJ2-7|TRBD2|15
CASSLEAGGHYEQYF
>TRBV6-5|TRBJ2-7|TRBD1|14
CASRPGTGTGEQYF
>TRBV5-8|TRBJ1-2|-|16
CASTPPGLPPNYGYTF
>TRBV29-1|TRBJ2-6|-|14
CSVVEFSGANVLTF
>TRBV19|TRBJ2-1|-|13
CASSGGLHNEQFF
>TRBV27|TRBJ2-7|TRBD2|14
CASSFAGGRREQYF
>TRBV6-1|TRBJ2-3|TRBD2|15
CASSPTSGGSDTQYF
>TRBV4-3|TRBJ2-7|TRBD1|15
CASSQGRQGRYEQYF
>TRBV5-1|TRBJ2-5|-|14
CASSSTPVQETQYF
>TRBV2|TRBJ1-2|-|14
CASSENRNRYGYTF
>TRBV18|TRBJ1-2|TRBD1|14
CASSQGRTGEDYTF
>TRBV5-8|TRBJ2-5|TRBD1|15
CASSHRQGVWETQYF
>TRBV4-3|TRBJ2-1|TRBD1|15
CASSQGSGTANEQFF
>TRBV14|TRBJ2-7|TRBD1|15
CASSQGTGFSYEQYF
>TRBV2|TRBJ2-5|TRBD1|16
CASSETRQGEGETQYF
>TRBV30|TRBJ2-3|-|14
CAWNEATSTDTQYF
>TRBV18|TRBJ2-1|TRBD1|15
CASSPRQGAGNEQFF
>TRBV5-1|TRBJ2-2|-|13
CASSPGDTGELFF
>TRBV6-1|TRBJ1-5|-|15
CASSEVMGLRQPQHF
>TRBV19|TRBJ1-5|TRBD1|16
CASAPTGVNANQPQHF
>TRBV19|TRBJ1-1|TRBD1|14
CASSINRGGTEAFF
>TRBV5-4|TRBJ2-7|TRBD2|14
CASSFSGGAYEQYF
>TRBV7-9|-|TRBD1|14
CASSKGQGAYEQYF
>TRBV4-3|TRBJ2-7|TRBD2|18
CASSQERVASGGIYEQYF
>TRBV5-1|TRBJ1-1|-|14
CASSVSLGDTEAFF
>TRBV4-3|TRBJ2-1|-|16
CASSHDQGSSYNEQFF
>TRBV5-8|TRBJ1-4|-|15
CASSFTRSTNEKLFF
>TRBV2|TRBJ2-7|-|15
CASSEYPEGDYEQYF
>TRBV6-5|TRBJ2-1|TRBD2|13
CASQRGPYNEQFF
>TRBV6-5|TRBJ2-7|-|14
CASSYQAGPHEQYF
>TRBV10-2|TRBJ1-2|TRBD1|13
CASSLTGNYGYTF
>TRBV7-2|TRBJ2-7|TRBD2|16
CASSLARLASSYEQYF
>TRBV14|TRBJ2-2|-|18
CASSQAGPEGENTGELFF
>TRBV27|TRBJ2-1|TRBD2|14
CASRVAGAPGEQFF
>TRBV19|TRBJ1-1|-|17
CASSTQTGSLMNTEAFF
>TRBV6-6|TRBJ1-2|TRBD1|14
CASSRQGATYGYTF
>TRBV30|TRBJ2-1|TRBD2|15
CAWTLGLAGNNEQFF
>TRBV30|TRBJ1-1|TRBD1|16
CAWSNWARGRGTEAFF
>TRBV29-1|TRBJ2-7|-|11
CSVGVSYEQYF